This entry lists 10 T cell receptor beta chains sequenced from one sample in a study of cytomegalovirus exposure and HLA in healthy donors. The PCR made use of 60 Vbeta and 13 Jbeta primers. Assay used: immunoSEQ multiplex PCR; TCRdb lists only in-frame clones, some missing. The sample holds around 76,000 clones, about 69% seen once. The source material was PBMCs. These receptors all stem from a woman aged 40 to 50 in good health and CMV-seropositive.

The rearrangement uses TRBV4-3 and TRBJ2-5; D is ambiguous. The assigned J gene may be wrong: the sequence end matches TRBJ2-7 better. The CDR3 contains 16 residues. Germline assignment: CDR1 LGHNA and CDR2 YSLEER. The CDR3 bases are TGCGCCAGCAGCGCGACCTTAGCAGCCAGAGCCTACGAGCAGTACTTC. It codes for CASSATLAARAYEQYF.

The chain recombines TRBV6-5 with TRBJ1-5; D remains ambiguous. The CDR3 length is 15 residues. CDR1 and CDR2 (germline): MNHEY, SVGAGI. V lost 7 bases, J lost 0 bases, and 13 bases lay in between. The CDR3 reads CASMKYADSNQPQHF. CDR3 DNA: TGTGCCAGCATGAAGTATGCGGATAGCAATCAGCCCCAGCATTTT.

This clone occurred once. This CDR3 is missing its conserved last phenylalanine or tryptophan, likely due to a read error. The limits of the CDR3 on the DNA are not certain, so only TCRdb's listed CDR3 is given. This chain links TRBV30 with TRBJ2-6; TRBD2 reflects the table's D call only, with no check against the DNA. The length of the CDR3 is 11 amino acids, counting both ends. The germline gives CDR1 GTSNPN, CDR2 SVGIG (reference sequence). The CDR3 region is CAWIPNRDSIR.

This clone was seen only a few times. V gene TRBV9 combines with J gene TRBJ2-1; 11 positions match TRBD1. J lost 2 bases, V lost 0 bases, and 13 bases had no gene match. CDR3 length equals 20 residues. CDR1 is SGDLS, CDR2 YYNGEE, per germline. The DNA of the CDR3 is TGTGCCAGCAGCGTAGCTACGGGACAGGGGGTTGGTAGCGCCTACAATGAGCAGTTCTTC. The encoded protein is CASSVATGQGVGSAYNEQFF.

The chain combines TRBV7-8 with TRBJ2-2, with no clear D. This CDR3 comprises 12 residues. The V end lost 5 bases, the J end lost 2 bases, and 3 bases lay between the germline ends. The germline V gene has CDR1 SGHVS and CDR2 FQNEAQ. The CDR3 DNA sequence: TGTGCCAGCAGCCCTAACACCGGGGAGCTGTTTTTT. Translation gives CASSPNTGELFF.

CDR3 coding DNA: TGTGCCAGCAGCGTGGGGACAGGACGAAATGGGGAGACCCAGTACTTC. Amino acids: CASSVGTGRNGETQYF. This chain connects TRBV9 to TRBJ2-5; the match to TRBD1 covers 8 bases. The trim removed 2 bases at V and 5 bases at J, leaving 11 bases unmatched. CDR1 and CDR2 from the germline V gene are SGDLS and YYNGEE. The CDR3 has 16 residues.

This clone was counted a few times. V gene TRBV29-1 combines with J gene TRBJ1-6; the match to TRBD1 covers 7 bases. Germline V gene data show CDR1 as SQVTM and CDR2 as ANQGSEA. The length of the CDR3 is 13 residues. V shed 7 bases and J 7 bases; nucleotides not matched to a gene: 7. CDR3 bases: TGCAGCGCGTCGACAGGGACCAATTCACCCCTCCACTTT. Its protein is CSASTGTNSPLHF.

The chain has TRBV4-1 and TRBJ2-1, with 11 positions matching TRBD1. The junction had 6 bases not matched to a gene; V was cut back by 3 bases and J by 8 bases. CDR1 and CDR2 from the germline V gene are MGHRA and YSYEKL. The CDR3 totals 15 residues. This CDR3 reads CASSHPGQGVYEQFF. The DNA for the CDR3 is TGCGCCAGCAGCCATCCGGGACAGGGGGTCTATGAGCAGTTCTTC.

The chain recombines TRBV28 with TRBJ2-2, with 7 positions matching TRBD2. The CDR3 has 18 residues. V dropped 2 bases and J dropped 0; count of bases not matched to a gene: 9. Germline V CDR1 and CDR2: MDHEN, SYDVKM. CDR3 DNA: TGTGCCAGCAGTTTAGCGGGGGAGGGCTCCTCGAACACCGGGGAGCTGTTTTTT. Translation: CASSLAGEGSSNTGELFF.

V gene TRBV6-5 combines with J gene TRBJ2-1; TRBD2 matches at 11 bases. This CDR3 contains 15 residues. V trimming: 6 bases; J trimming: 5 bases; junction bases outside the gene matches: 6. Germline V CDR1 and CDR2: MNHEY, SVGAGI. The CDR3: CASSPGTSGNNEQFF. CDR3 in DNA: TGTGCCAGCAGCCCCGGGACTAGCGGTAACAATGAGCAGTTCTTC.